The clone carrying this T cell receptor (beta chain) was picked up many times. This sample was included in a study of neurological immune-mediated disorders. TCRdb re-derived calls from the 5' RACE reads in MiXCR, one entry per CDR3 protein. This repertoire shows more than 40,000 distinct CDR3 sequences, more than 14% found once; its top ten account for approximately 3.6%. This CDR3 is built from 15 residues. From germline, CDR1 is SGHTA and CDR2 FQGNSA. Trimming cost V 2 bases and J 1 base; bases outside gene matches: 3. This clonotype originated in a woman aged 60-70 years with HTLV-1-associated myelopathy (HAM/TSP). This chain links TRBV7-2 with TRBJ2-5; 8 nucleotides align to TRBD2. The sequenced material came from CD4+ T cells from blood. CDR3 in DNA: TGTGCCAGCAGCTTACTAGGGACTAGCCAAGAGACCCAGTACTTC. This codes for CASSLLGTSQETQYF.